This T cell receptor beta chain was recorded in a study of neoadjuvant anti-PD-1 for oral cavity cancer (dated by TCRdb to about 2021). Background for the entire study: Before undergoing curative-intent surgical resection, most patients got three to four biweekly nivolumab doses at 3 mg/kg. For patients who did not progress, a fourth nivolumab dose was given around day 43, followed by definitive surgical resection on days 50-56. Patients with complete response, partial response or stable disease by RECIST 1.1 were defined as responders, whereas patients with progression were defined as non-responders. There were 12 patients in the parent correlative cohort, and the response rate was approximately 36%. Overall results and qualifications from the work: Within PBMCs, T cell clonality (Gini index) was significantly higher in non-responders than responders after neoadjuvant nivolumab. Higher pretreatment blood TCRbeta clonality and lower post-treatment tumor TCRbeta clonality were correlated with higher pretreatment blood Treg/Th17 ratios. TCR analyses included only a few patients per response group, and the authors called for larger cohorts for validation.

As for this clone: What antigen it recognizes has not been identified. No base quality values were provided; no much bigger clone lies one nucleotide off.

From its cysteine to its phenylalanine, the CDR3 spans 15 amino acids. Only the CDR3 region is kept as DNA, spanning 45 bases read in frame from base 1. At the junction V is shortened by 2 bases and J by 2 bases, with 13 bases in between. CDR1 and CDR2 are drawn from the germline V gene: MNHEY, SVGAGI. The time point label here, explained by the study, means: after neoadjuvant nivolumab, at surgical resection. Patients had been newly diagnosed with stage II-IVA oral cavity squamous cell carcinoma, and no prior systemic or radiation treatment had been given to the patients. The cohort was composed of patients with HPV-negative, locally advanced oral cavity squamous cell carcinoma. No culture maintenance or expansion was done, as the peripheral blood mononuclear cells went straight to analysis. The samples were drawn from a longitudinal correlative study tied to a single-arm phase II trial testing neoadjuvant nivolumab in oral cavity squamous cell carcinoma. Genomic DNA-based TCRbeta sequencing was performed on subject-matched pre- and post-treatment PBMCs and tumors from three responders and three non-responders. Peripheral blood mononuclear cells were collected once before nivolumab treatment and again after treatment, at the time of surgery. Genomic DNA was isolated from PBMCs using the Maxwell RSC DNA from Cells kit.

For deep sequencing, each PBMC sample was run in six replicates, with libraries mostly built from approximately 500 ng of input genomic DNA. TCRbeta libraries were prepared with the immunoSEQ hsTCRbeta kit according to the manufacturer's instructions. An Illumina NovaSeq 6000 S4 flow cell was used to sequence the final libraries, which had first been combined to 3 nM. The source study handled its data this way. The immunoSEQ Analyzer handled quality control and preprocessing of the raw data. The analysis was limited to productive rearrangements, and each clonotype was defined by a unique CDR3 amino acid sequence. Repertoire clonality was estimated as the Gini-Simpson index, which was calculated using the R package tcR. Student's t test was used to compare Gini indices, and Pearson correlation was used to assess associations with tumor size change. TCRdb took this table from immuneACCESS and kept in-frame rearrangements with V and J called. Such tables lack part of the clones; where checked against another copy, unresolved V genes explain under half of the gap, and the rest is unexplained. V and J calls and clone size follow that table, whereas D and trimming were derived from the DNA. The sample contains 10,000 to 15,000 clones, about two thirds of them found a single time. About 2.6% of the sample comes from the top ten.

This receptor was taken from a person aged 35 to 85 with oral cavity squamous cell carcinoma. The rearranged chain carries TRBV6-5 and TRBJ2-7; no D segment can be confidently identified. The specimen was PBMCs, collected after nivolumab (anti-PD-1) treatment. The nucleotide sequence is TGTGCCAGCAGTTACAGGGCTGTGTACCCCTACGAGCAGTACTTC. It specifies CASSYRAVYPYEQYF.